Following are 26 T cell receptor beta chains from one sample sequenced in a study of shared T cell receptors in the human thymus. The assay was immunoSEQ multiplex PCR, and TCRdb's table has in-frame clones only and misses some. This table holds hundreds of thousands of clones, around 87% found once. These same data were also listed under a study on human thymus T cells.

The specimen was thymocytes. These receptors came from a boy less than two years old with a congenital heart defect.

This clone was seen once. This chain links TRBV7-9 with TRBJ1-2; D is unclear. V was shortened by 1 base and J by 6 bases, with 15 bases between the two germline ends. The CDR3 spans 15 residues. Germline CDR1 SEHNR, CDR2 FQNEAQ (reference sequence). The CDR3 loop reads CASSLEGRELNGYTF. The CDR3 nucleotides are TGTGCCAGCAGCTTAGAAGGAAGGGAGTTAAATGGCTACACCTTC.

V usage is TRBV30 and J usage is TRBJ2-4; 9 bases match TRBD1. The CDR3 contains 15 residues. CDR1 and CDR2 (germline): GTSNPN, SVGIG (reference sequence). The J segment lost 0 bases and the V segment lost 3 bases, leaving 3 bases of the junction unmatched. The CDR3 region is CAWRDRGLAKNIQYF. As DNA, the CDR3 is TGTGCCTGGAGGGACAGGGGACTAGCCAAAAACATTCAGTACTTC. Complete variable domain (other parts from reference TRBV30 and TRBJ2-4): SQTIHQWPATLVQPVGSPLSLECTVEGTSNPNLYWYRQAAGRGLQLLFYSVGIGQISSEVPQNLSASRPQDRQFILSSKKLLLSDSGFYLCAWRDRGLAKNIQYFGAGTRLSVL.

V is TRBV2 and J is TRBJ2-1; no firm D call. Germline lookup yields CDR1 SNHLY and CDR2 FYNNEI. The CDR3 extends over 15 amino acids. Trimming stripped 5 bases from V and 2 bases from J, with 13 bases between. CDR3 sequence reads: CASSPEVGAYNEQFF. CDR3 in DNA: TGTGCCAGCAGTCCCGAAGTTGGAGCCTACAATGAGCAGTTCTTC.

The CDR3, as DNA: TGTGCCAGCAGCTCCCGACATAACCAAGAGACCCAGTACTTC. It codes for CASSSRHNQETQYF. The genes are TRBV5-6 and TRBJ2-5; no clear D. The CDR3 has 14 residues. The V end lost 3 bases, the J end lost 0 bases, and 9 bases lay between the germline ends. Germline-derived CDR1 and CDR2 are SGHDT and YYEEEE.

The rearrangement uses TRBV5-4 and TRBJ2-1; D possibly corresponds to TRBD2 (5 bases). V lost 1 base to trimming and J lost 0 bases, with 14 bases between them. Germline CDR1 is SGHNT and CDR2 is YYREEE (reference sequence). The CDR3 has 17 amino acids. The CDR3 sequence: CASSLHPLGGSYNEQFF. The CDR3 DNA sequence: TGTGCCAGCAGCTTGCACCCCCTAGGAGGCTCCTACAATGAGCAGTTCTTC.

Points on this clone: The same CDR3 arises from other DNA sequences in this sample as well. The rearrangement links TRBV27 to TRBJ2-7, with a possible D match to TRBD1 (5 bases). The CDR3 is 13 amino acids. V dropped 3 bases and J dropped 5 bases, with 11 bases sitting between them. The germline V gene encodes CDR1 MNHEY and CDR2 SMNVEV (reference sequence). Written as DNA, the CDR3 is TGTGCCAGCAGTTTGAGGCAGGGTCACGAGCAGTACTTC. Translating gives CASSLRQGHEQYF.

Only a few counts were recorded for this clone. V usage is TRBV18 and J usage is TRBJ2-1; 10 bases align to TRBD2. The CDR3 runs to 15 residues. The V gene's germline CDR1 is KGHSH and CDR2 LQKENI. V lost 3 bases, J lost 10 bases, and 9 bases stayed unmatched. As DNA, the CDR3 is TGTGCCAGCTCACCGCTAGCGGGAGAGTTGCGGGAGCAGTTCTTC. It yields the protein CASSPLAGELREQFF.

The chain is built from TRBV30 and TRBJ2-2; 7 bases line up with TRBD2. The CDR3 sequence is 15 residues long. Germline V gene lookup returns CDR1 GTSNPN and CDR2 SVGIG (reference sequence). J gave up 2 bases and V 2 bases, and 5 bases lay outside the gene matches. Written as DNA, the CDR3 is TGTGCCTGGAGTTCACCGGGGGGAAACACCGGGGAGCTGTTTTTT. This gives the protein CAWSSPGGNTGELFF.

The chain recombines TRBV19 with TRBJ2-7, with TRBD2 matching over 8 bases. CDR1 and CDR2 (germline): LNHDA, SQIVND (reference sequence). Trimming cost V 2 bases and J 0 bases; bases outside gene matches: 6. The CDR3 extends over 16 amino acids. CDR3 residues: CASSILELAVSYEQYF. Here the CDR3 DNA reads TGTGCCAGTAGTATATTAGAACTAGCGGTCTCCTACGAGCAGTACTTC. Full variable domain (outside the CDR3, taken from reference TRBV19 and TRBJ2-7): DGGITQSPKYLFRKEGQNVTLSCEQNLNHDAMYWYRQDPGQGLRLIYYSQIVNDFQKGDIAEGYSVSREKKESFPLTVTSAQKNPTAFYLCASSILELAVSYEQYFGPGTRLTVT.

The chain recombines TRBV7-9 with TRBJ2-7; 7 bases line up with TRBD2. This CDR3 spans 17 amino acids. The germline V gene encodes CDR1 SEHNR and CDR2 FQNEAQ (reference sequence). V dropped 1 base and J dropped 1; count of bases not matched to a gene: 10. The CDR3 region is CASSLGGGFVSSYEQYF. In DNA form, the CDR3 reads TGTGCCAGCAGCTTAGGCGGGGGATTTGTCTCGTCCTACGAGCAGTACTTC.

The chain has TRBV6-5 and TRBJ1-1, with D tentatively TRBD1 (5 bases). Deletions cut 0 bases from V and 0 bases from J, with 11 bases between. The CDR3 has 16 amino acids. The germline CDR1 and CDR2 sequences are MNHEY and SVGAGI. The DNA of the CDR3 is TGTGCCAGCAGTTACTCGAAAAGGGGCCTGAACACTGAAGCTTTCTTT. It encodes CASSYSKRGLNTEAFF.

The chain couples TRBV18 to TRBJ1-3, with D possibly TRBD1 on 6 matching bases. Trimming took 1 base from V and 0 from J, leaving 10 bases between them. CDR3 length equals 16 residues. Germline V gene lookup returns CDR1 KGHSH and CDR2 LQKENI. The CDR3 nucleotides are TGTGCCAGCTCACCACTCCGGGACACCTCTGGAAACACCATATATTTT. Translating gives CASSPLRDTSGNTIYF.

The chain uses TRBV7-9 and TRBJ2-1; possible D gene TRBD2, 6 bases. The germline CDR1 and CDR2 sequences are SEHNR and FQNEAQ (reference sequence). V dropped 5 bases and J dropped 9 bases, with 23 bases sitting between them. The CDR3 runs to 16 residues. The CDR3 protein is CASSRDGTRGGGEQFF. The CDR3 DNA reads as TGTGCCAGCAGCCGGGACGGGACTCGGGGTGGGGGTGAGCAGTTCTTC.

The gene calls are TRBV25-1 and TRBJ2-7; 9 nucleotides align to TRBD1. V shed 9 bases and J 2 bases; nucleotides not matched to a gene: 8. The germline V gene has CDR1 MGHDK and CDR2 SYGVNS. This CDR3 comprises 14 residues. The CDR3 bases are TGTGCCAGTGCCGGGACAGGGTACCCCTACGAGCAGTACTTC. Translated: CASAGTGYPYEQYF.

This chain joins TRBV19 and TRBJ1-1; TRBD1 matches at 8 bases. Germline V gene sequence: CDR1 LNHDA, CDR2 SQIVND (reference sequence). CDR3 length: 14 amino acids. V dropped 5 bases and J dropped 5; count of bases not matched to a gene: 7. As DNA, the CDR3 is TGTGCCAGTAGTCCCGACAGGGGAGAGACTGAAGCTTTCTTT. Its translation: CASSPDRGETEAFF.

CDR3 region: CASSRGLAGKYEQYF. The CDR3, as DNA: TGTGCCAGCAGTCGGGGACTAGCGGGAAAGTACGAGCAGTACTTC. V and J are TRBV27 and TRBJ2-7; 13 bases line up with TRBD2. Losses at the gene ends were 5 bases for V and 4 bases for J; bases not matched to a gene: 5. Germline V gives CDR1 MNHEY, CDR2 SMNVEV (reference sequence). The CDR3 sequence is 15 residues long.

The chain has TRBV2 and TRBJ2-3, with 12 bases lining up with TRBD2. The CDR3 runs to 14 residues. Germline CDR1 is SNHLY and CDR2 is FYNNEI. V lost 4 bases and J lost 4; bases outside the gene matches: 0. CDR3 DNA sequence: TGTGCCAGCAGTGGACTAGCGGGAGCAGATACGCAGTATTTT. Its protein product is CASSGLAGADTQYF.

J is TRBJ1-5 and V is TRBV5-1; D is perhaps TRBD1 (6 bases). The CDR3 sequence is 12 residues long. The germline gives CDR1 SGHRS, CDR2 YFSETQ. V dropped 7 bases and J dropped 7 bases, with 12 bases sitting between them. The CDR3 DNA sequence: TGCGCCAGCGGGGGCTGGCACCAGCCCCAGCATTTT. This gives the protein CASGGWHQPQHF.

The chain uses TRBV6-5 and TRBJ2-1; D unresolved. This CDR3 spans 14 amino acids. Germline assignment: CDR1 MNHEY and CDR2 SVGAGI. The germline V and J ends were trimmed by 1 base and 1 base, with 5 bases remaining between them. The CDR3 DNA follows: TGTGCCAGCAGTTACTACTCATCCTACAATGAGCAGTTCTTC. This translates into CASSYYSSYNEQFF.

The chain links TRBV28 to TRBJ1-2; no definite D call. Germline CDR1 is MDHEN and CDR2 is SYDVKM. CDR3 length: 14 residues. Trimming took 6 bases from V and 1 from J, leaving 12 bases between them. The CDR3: CASSGEHLNYGYTF. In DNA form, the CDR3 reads TGTGCCAGCAGCGGGGAACACCTTAACTATGGCTACACCTTC.

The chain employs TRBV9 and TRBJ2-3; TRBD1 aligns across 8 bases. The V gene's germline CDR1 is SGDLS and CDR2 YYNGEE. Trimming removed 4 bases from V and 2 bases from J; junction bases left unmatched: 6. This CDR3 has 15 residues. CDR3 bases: TGTGCCAGCAGCTTCAGGGGGCGCCACACAGATACGCAGTATTTT. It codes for CASSFRGRHTDTQYF.

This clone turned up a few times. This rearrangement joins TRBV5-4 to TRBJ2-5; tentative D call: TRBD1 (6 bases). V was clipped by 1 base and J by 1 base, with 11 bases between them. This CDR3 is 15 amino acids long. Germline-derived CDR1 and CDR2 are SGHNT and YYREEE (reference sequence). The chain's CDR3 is CASSLSGVAQETQYF. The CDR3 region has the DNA TGTGCCAGCAGCTTGTCAGGGGTGGCCCAAGAGACCCAGTACTTC.

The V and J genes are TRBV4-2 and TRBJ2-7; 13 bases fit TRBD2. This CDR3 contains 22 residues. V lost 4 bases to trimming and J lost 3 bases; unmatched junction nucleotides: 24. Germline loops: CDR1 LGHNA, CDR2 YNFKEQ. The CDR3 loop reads CASSRHVLGLAGFPEGSYEQYF. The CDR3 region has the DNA TGTGCCAGCAGCCGTCATGTGTTGGGACTAGCGGGATTCCCCGAGGGTAGCTACGAGCAGTACTTC.

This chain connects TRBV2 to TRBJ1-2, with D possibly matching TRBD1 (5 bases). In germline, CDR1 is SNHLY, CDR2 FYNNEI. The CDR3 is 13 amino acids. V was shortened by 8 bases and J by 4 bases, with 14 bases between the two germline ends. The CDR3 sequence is CASGREGIYGYTF. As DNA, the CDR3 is TGTGCCAGCGGCAGGGAGGGTATCTATGGCTACACCTTC.

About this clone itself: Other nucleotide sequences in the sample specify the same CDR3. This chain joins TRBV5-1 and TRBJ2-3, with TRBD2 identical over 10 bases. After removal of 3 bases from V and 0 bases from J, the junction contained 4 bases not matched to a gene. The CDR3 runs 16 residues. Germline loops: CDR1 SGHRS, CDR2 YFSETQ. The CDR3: CASSSRTSGSTDTQYF. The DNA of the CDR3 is TGCGCCAGCAGCTCGAGGACTAGCGGCAGCACAGATACGCAGTATTTT.

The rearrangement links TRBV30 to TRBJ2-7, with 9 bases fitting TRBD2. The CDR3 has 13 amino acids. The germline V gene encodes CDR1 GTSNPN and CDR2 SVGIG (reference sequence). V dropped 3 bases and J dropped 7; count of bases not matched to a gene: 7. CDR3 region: CAWRGAGGFEQYF. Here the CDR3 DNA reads TGTGCCTGGAGAGGAGCGGGAGGCTTTGAGCAGTACTTC.